The present TCR beta chain was sequenced within a study of cytomegalovirus exposure and HLA in healthy donors. General study findings and limits: In a later analysis, at a false discovery rate of 0.05, over 15,000 TCR beta sequences were associated with HLA alleles. Most likely, a cluster of highly shared sequence variants arose as a sequencing artifact. Earlier results showed most TCR beta V segments being productive about 87% or about 30% of the time.

PCR amplification relied on 60 Vbeta primers (plus 13 Jbeta primers). Per the original methods: A follow-up analysis tallied about 80 million unique TCR beta chains, some 9.9 million shared. The method was immunoSEQ multiplex PCR; TCRdb's version includes in-frame clones alone and lacks a portion of them. For V, J and clone size, that table is used; D and trimming come from the DNA. This sample has about 150,000 clones; roughly 85% occur once, and the top ten carry 1.5% to 2%. Looked up from germline, CDR1 is MNHEY and CDR2 is SVGAGI. The CDR3 has 14 amino acids. This clone was seen once. Its antigen remains unidentified. One end of the junction is discordant with germline, which a read error may explain.

The specimen sequenced was PBMCs. V gene TRBV6-5 combines with J gene TRBJ2-7; 8 bases align to TRBD1. The TCR originated in a woman aged 25 to 39 in good health and CMV-seronegative. The CDR3 region is CASSLTGDGYDQYF. The CDR3 region has the DNA TGTGCCAGCAGTTTGACAGGGGACGGATACGACCAGTACTTC.